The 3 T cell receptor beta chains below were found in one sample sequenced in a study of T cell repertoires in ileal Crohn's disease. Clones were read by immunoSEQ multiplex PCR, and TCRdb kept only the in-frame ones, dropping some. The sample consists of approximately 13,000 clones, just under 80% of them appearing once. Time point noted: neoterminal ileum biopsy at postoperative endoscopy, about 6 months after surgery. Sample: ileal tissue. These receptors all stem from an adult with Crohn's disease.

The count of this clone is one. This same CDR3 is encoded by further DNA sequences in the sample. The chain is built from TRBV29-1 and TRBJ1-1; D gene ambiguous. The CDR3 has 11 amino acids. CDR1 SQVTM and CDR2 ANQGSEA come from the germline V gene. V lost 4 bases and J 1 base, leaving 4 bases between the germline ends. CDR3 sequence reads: CSVVQNTEAFF. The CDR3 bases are TGCAGCGTTGTCCAGAACACTGAAGCTTTCTTT.

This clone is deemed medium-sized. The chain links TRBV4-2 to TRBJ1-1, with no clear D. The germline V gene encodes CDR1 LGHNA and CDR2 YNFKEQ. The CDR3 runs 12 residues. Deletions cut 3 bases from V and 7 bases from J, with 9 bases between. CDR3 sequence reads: CASSQNRDEAFF. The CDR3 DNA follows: TGTGCCAGCAGCCAGAATCGGGATGAAGCTTTCTTT.

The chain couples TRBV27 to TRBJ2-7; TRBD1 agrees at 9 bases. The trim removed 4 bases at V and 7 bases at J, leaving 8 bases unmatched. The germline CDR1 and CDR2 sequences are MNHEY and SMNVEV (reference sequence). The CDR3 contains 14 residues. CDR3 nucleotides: TGTGCCAGCAGTTGGGGACAGGGTTGTCCAGAGCAGTACTTC. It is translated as CASSWGQGCPEQYF.